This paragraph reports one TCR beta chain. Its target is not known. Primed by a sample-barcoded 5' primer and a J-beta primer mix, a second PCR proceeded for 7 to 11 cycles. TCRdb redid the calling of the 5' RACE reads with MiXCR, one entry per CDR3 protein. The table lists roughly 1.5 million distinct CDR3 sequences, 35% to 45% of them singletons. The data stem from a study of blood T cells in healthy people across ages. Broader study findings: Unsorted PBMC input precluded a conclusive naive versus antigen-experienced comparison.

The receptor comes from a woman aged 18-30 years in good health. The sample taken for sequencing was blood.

The CDR3 nucleotides read TGTGCCAGCAGCTTAGCCTGTTGCGGGAGTTGGTATGAGCAGTTCTTC. This sequence encodes CASSLACCGSWYEQFF. The genes are TRBV7-8 and TRBJ2-1, with 7 bases fitting TRBD2. Germline lookup yields CDR1 SGHVS and CDR2 FQNEAQ. This CDR3 contains 16 residues. The V gene end was trimmed by 0 bases and the J gene end by 8 bases; junction bases not matched to a gene: 10.